This T cell receptor beta chain was recovered during a study of T cells after yellow fever vaccination. The study's findings and limits: The study re-detected most primary-vaccination clones after the booster (approximately 96% CD4, around 89% CD8). Overlap between CD4 and CD8 compartments was detected for a small share of clonotypes.

TCRdb analysed the 5' RACE reads with MiXCR anew, one entry per CDR3 protein. The data hold around 250,000 distinct CDR3 sequences, with 6.9% observed a single time. At least ten counts were recorded for this clonotype. Its target is unknown. The source material was CD4+ T cells sorted from PBMCs, sampled 15 days after the yellow fever booster vaccination. The sequence was collected from a man younger than 40 who received the YFV17D yellow fever vaccine.

CDR3 amino acids: CASSPQSGSGQPQHF. The CDR3 DNA is TGCGCCAGCAGCCCCCAGTCGGGGAGTGGGCAGCCCCAGCATTTT. J is TRBJ1-5 and V is TRBV5-1; D unclear. The germline CDR1 and CDR2 sequences are SGHRS and YFSETQ. V lost 4 bases, J lost 7 bases, and 18 bases lay in between. The CDR3 loop spans 15 amino acids. Variable domain in full (rest from reference TRBV5-1 and TRBJ1-5): KAGVTQTPRYLIKTRGQQVTLSCSPISGHRSVSWYQQTPGQGLQFLFEYFSETQRNKGNFPGRFSGRQFSNSRSEMNVSTLELGDSALYLCASSPQSGSGQPQHFGDGTRLSIL.